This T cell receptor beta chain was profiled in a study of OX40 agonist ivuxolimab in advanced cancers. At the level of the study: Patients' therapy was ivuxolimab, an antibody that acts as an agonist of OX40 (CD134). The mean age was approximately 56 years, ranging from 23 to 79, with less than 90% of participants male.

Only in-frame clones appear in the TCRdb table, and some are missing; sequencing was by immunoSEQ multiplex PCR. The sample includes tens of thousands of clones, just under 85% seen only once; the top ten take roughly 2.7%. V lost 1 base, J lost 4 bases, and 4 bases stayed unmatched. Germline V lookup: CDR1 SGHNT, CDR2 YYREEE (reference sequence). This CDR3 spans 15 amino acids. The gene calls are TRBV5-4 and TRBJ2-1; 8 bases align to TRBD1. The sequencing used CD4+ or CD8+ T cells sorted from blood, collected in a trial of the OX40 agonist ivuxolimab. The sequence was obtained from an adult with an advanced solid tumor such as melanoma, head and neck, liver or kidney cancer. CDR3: CASSLRTGLYNEQFF. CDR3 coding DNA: TGTGCCAGCAGCTTGAGGACAGGGCTATACAATGAGCAGTTCTTC.